This is a list of T cell receptor beta chains from one sample in a study of T-cell reconstitution after alpha-beta-depleted transplantation in children. From the PCR reads, TCRdb called clonotypes with MiXCR, one entry per CDR3 protein. The data show 610,000 or so distinct CDR3 sequences, with 25% to 30% seen just once and about 35% held by the top ten. The sequencing here drew on PBMCs, taken before TCRalphabeta/CD19-depleted stem cell transplant. These TCRs come from a boy under two years old with Wiskott-Aldrich syndrome, due to receive a stem cell transplant. The CDR3 runs from the conserved cysteine through the conserved F or W. D genes are given only for firm matches. For some rows the clone size is stated as once, few or many, or as a class when expanded; others skip it.

v_call	cdr3_length	j_call	d_call	clone_size	cdr3_aa	cdr3_nt
TRBV12-3/TRBV12-4	13	TRBJ1-6	.	.	CASSREVNSPLHF	TGTGCCAGCAGCCGCGAGGTTAATTCACCCCTCCACTTT
TRBV10-3	12	TRBJ2-7	TRBD2	many	CAISERGYEQYF	TGTGCCATCAGCGAGCGGGGCTACGAGCAGTACTTC
TRBV6-5	15	TRBJ2-7	.	few	CASSYLGQGAYEQYF	TGTGCCAGCAGTTACTTGGGTCAGGGTGCCTACGAGCAGTACTTC
TRBV20-1	11	TRBJ2-1	.	few	CSASPRVEGFF	TGCAGTGCTAGTCCCCGGGTCGAGGGGTTCTTC
TRBV5-1	16	TRBJ2-1	TRBD2	few	CASSLILAGGPYEQFF	TGCGCCAGCAGCTTGATCCTAGCGGGAGGGCCGTATGAGCAGTTCTTC
TRBV5-1	16	TRBJ2-7	.	few	CASSPGRTSLYYEQYF	TGCGCCAGCAGCCCGGGACGGACCTCACTGTATTACGAGCAGTACTTC
TRBV12-3/TRBV12-4	16	TRBJ2-5	.	.	CASSTTLASHQETQYF	TGTGCCAGCAGTACTACCCTAGCATCCCACCAAGAGACCCAGTACTTC
TRBV10-3	13	TRBJ2-7	.	few	CAISLEGSYEQYF	TGTGCCATCAGTCTAGAGGGGTCCTACGAGCAGTACTTC
TRBV12-3/TRBV12-4	16	TRBJ2-3	TRBD1	.	CASSLGLGTGSGTQYF	TGTGCCAGCAGTTTAGGGCTGGGGACAGGGTCAGGTACGCAGTATTTT
TRBV3-1	13	TRBJ2-5	.	.	CASSQGAVKTQYF	TGTGCCAGCAGCCAAGGTGCAGTAAAGACCCAGTACTTC
TRBV12-3/TRBV12-4	14	TRBJ1-1	.	.	CASSIKGGDTEAFF	TGTGCCAGCAGCATCAAGGGGGGGGACACTGAAGCTTTCTTT
TRBV10-3	15	TRBJ2-1	.	.	CAISPSGGSYNEQFF	TGTGCCATCAGTCCCTCCGGGGGCTCCTACAATGAGCAGTTCTTC
TRBV2	15	TRBJ2-7	TRBD1	few	CASSPPDRVIYEQYF	TGTGCCAGCAGCCCACCGGACAGGGTGATCTACGAGCAGTACTTC
TRBV7-9	16	TRBJ1-1	.	few	CASSPQRVGMLAEAFF	TGTGCCAGCAGCCCTCAGCGGGTTGGGATGTTAGCTGAAGCTTTCTTT
TRBV12-3/TRBV12-4	14	TRBJ1-5	.	.	CASSLSGTGSPQHF	TGTGCCAGCAGTTTGAGTGGGACCGGGTCCCCCCAGCATTTT
TRBV20-1	17	TRBJ2-7	TRBD2	few	CSARMELAGGPMGEQYF	TGCAGTGCTAGAATGGAGCTAGCGGGAGGGCCAATGGGCGAGCAGTACTTC
TRBV9	15	TRBJ2-5	TRBD2	few	CASSPAGWYQETQYF	TGTGCCAGCAGCCCAGCGGGATGGTACCAAGAGACCCAGTACTTC
TRBV5-1	15	TRBJ2-5	.	.	CASIRSPAYQETQYF	TGCGCCAGCATCCGGAGCCCCGCGTACCAAGAGACCCAGTACTTC
TRBV18	23	TRBJ2-7	.	few	CASSPGWTGKVDGRGTSSYEQYF	TGTGCCAGCTCACCGGGTTGGACAGGGAAGGTTGACGGGAGGGGAACGTCCTCCTACGAGCAGTACTTC
TRBV25-1	12	TRBJ2-5	.	few	CASSVGYETQYF	TGTGCCAGCAGTGTGGGGTACGAGACCCAGTACTTC
TRBV20-1	14	TRBJ1-4	TRBD1	few	CSANPGQGNGKLFF	TGCAGTGCTAACCCGGGACAGGGTAATGGAAAACTGTTTTTT
TRBV5-1	17	TRBJ2-1	TRBD2	.	CASRRIAGKGEYNEQFF	TGCGCCAGCAGACGAATAGCGGGGAAGGGGGAATACAATGAGCAGTTCTTC
TRBV12-3/TRBV12-4	14	TRBJ2-4	.	.	CASSPSRQENIQYF	TGTGCCAGCAGTCCCTCCCGACAGGAAAACATTCAGTACTTC
TRBV27	17	TRBJ2-7	.	.	CASSLGGRGLLISEQYF	TGTGCCAGCAGTTTAGGGGGACGGGGGCTCTTAATAAGCGAGCAGTACTTC
TRBV4-1	12	TRBJ1-1	.	.	CASSQDPVEAFF	TGCGCCAGCAGCCAAGATCCGGTCGAAGCTTTCTTT